This T cell receptor beta chain was retrieved from a study of blood T cell repertoires in COVID-19. About the study: Samples representing acute and convalescent COVID-19 were sourced from the United States, Italy and Spain. Sample material is recorded as cDNA or gDNA derived from T cells, B-cell-depleted T cells, or PBMCs.

Original methodology: Estimated nucleated cell counts came from reference gene primer amplification. Generated by immunoSEQ multiplex PCR, the TCRdb table keeps only in-frame clones and is missing some. The DNA gave D and trimming, while V, J and clone size come from that table. The sample holds 75,000 or so clones; around nine tenths are singletons and the top ten take around 5%. Trimming took 0 bases from V and 8 from J; bases not matched to a gene: 11. The CDR3 extends over 16 amino acids. Germline CDR1 and CDR2: SGHNT and YYREEE (reference sequence). This clone was observed once. The receptor was derived from a woman of 80 years or more with active or convalescent COVID-19. The V gene is TRBV5-4, the J gene TRBJ1-2; 9 bases agree with TRBD1. The source material was peripheral blood. The CDR3 sequence: CASSLDPQGARWGYTF. As DNA, the CDR3 is TGTGCCAGCAGCTTGGACCCACAGGGGGCGCGGTGGGGCTACACCTTC.